This T cell receptor (beta chain) was recovered during a study of OX40 agonist ivuxolimab in advanced cancers. The protocol was immunoSEQ multiplex PCR, while the TCRdb copy is restricted to in-frame clones and leaves out a portion. The sample holds about 70,000 clones, around 90% seen once. Patients were ruled out by autoimmune disease history or systemic immunosuppression. In germline, CDR1 is SEHNR, CDR2 FQNEAQ (reference sequence). The CDR3 spans 12 residues. Trimming took off 7 bases at V and 8 bases at J, with 12 bases between the two ends. The material sequenced was CD4+ or CD8+ T cells sorted from blood, taken in a trial of the OX40 agonist ivuxolimab. The receptor comes from an adult with an advanced solid tumor such as melanoma, head and neck, liver or kidney cancer. This chain connects TRBV7-9 to TRBJ2-1; D gene uncertain. CDR3 region: CASTRMVDEQFF. In DNA, the CDR3 is TGTGCCAGCACTAGGATGGTTGATGAGCAGTTCTTC.